This paragraph covers one T cell receptor (beta chain) sequence. The data stem from a study of blood T cell repertoires in COVID-19. Study-level information: The origin of the acute and convalescent COVID-19 samples was the United States, Italy and Spain. T cells, B-cell-depleted T cells, or PBMCs supplied cDNA or gDNA.

V was pared by 3 bases and J by 7 bases, with 12 bases between. Looked up from germline, CDR1 is LNHDA and CDR2 is SQIVND (reference sequence). CDR3 size: 13 residues. Authors' methods: Cell counts per sample came from amplifying reference gene primers. Using immunoSEQ multiplex PCR, the repertoire was profiled, and TCRdb retains in-frame clones only, with some absent. Clone size and the V and J calls come from that table; the DNA yielded D and trimming. The top ten clones hold 6.9% of a sample with some 320,000 clones, 88% of them seen once. This clonotype was sampled from a woman in her thirties who had recovered from COVID-19. The V gene is TRBV19, the J gene TRBJ1-1; tentative D call: TRBD1 (5 bases). The sequenced material came from peripheral blood. CDR3 protein: CASSIRGSDEAFF. The CDR3, as DNA: TGTGCCAGTAGTATTCGGGGGTCTGATGAAGCTTTCTTT.